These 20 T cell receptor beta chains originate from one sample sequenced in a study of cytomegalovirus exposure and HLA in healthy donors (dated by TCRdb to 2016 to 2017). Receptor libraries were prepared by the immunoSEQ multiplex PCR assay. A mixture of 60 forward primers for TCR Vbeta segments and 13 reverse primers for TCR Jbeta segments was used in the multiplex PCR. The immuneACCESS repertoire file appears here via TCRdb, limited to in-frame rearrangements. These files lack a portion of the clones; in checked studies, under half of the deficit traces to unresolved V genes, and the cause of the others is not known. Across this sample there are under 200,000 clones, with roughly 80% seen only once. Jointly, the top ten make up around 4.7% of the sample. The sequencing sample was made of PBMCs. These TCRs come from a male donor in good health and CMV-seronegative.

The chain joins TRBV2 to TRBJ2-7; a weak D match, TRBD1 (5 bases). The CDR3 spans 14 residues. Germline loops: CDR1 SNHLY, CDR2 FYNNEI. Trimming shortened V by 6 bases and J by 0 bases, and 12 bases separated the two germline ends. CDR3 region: CASSEQGSSYEQYF. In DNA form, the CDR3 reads TGTGCCAGCAGCGAGCAGGGCAGCTCCTACGAGCAGTACTTC.

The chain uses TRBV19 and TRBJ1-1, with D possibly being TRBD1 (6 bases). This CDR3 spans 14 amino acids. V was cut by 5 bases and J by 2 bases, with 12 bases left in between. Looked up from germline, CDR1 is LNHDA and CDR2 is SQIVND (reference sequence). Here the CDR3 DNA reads TGTGCCAGTAGTTTAAACAGGGAAAACACTGAAGCTTTCTTT. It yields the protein CASSLNRENTEAFF.

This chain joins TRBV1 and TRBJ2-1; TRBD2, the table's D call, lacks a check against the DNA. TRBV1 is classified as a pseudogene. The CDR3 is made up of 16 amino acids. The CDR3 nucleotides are TGCACCAGCAGCCAAGAGCGGGCCCAGCCTGAAGATGAGCAGTTCTTC. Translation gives CTSSQERAQPEDEQFF.

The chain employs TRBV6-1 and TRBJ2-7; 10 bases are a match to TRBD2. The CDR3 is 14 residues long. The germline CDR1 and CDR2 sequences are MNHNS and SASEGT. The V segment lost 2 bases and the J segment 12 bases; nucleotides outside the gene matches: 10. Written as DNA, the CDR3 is TGTGCCAGCAGTGAATCAGGGAGGACTAGCGGTTCGTACTTC. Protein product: CASSESGRTSGSYF.

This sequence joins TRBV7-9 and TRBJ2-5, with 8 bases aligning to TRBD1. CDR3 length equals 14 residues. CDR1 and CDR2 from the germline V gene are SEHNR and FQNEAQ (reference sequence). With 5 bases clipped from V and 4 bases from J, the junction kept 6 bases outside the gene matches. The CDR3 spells CASSQPTGGETQYF. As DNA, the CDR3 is TGTGCCAGCAGCCAGCCAACAGGGGGAGAGACCCAGTACTTC.

CDR3 coding DNA: TGTGCCAGTAGTAAACATACAAATCAGCCCCAGCATTTT. This encodes CASSKHTNQPQHF. This sequence joins TRBV19 and TRBJ1-5; no definite D call. With 4 bases removed from V and 4 bases from J, the gap between germline ends came to 8 bases. CDR1 is LNHDA and CDR2 is SQIVND in the germline V gene (reference sequence). This CDR3 has 13 amino acids. Together with reference TRBV19 and TRBJ1-5, the CDR3 gives the full variable domain: DGGITQSPKYLFRKEGQNVTLSCEQNLNHDAMYWYRQDPGQGLRLIYYSQIVNDFQKGDIAEGYSVSREKKESFPLTVTSAQKNPTAFYLCASSKHTNQPQHFGDGTRLSIL.

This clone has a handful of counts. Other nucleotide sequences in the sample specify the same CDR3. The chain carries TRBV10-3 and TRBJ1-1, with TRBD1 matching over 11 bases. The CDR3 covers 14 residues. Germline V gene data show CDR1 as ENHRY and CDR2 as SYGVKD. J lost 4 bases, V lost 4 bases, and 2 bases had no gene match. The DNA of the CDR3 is TGTGCCATCAGTGGGGGACAGGGGGGCACTGAAGCTTTCTTT. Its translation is CAISGGQGGTEAFF.

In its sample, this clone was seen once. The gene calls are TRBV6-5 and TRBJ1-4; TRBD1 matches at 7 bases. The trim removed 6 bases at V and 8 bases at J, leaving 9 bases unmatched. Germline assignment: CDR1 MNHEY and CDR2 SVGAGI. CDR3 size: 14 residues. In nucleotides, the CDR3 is TGTGCCAGCAGCCCCTACAGGGGCGACGAAAAACTGTTTTTT. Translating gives CASSPYRGDEKLFF.

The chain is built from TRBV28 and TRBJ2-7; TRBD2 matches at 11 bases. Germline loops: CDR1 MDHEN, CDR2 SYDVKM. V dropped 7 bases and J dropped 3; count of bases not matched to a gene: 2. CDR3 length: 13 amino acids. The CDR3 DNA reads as TGTGCCAGCACCGGGACTAGCGGCTACGAGCAGTACTTC. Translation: CASTGTSGYEQYF.

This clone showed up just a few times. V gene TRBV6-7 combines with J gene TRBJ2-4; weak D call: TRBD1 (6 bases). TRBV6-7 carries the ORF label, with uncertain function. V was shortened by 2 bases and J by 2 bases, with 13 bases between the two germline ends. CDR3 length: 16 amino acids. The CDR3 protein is CASSYPPQGSKNIQYF. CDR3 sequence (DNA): TGTGCCAGCAGTTACCCACCACAGGGATCCAAAAACATTCAGTACTTC.

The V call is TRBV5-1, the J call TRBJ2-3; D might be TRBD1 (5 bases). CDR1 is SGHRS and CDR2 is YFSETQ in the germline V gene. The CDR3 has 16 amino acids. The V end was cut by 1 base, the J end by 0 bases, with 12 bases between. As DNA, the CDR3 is TGCGCCAGCAGCTTGTCGGCAGGGTCTAGCACAGATACGCAGTATTTT. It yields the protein CASSLSAGSSTDTQYF.

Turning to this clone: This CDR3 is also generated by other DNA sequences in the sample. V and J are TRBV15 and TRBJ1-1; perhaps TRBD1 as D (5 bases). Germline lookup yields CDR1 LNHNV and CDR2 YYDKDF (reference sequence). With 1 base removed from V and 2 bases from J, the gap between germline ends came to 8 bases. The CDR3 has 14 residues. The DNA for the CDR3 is TGTGCCACCAGCAGAGGGCAGGGAAACACTGAAGCTTTCTTT. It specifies CATSRGQGNTEAFF.

The CDR3, as DNA: TGTGCCAGCAACCCCCTAGCGGGAGGGACCCAGTACTTC. Amino acid sequence: CASNPLAGGTQYF. The rearrangement uses TRBV6-1 and TRBJ2-5; 11 positions agree with TRBD2. Trimming removed 7 bases from V and 7 bases from J; junction bases left unmatched: 5. CDR1 and CDR2 (germline): MNHNS, SASEGT. The CDR3 totals 13 residues.

This CDR3 is CASSQMAGGQETQYF. The CDR3 nucleotides are TGTGCCAGCAGCCAAATGGCGGGGGGGCAAGAGACCCAGTACTTC. V is TRBV4-2 and J is TRBJ2-5, with 9 bases lining up with TRBD2. Germline trimming cut 2 bases from V and 2 bases from J; bases unmatched to any gene: 3. The CDR3 totals 15 residues. Looked up from germline, CDR1 is LGHNA and CDR2 is YNFKEQ.

The CDR3 sequence: CASSESGVQEQYF. Here the CDR3 DNA reads TGTGCCAGCAGTGAATCCGGGGTCCAAGAGCAGTACTTC. The chain has TRBV2 and TRBJ2-7, with TRBD2 as a possible D gene (5 bases). Trimming stripped 2 bases from V and 7 bases from J, with 12 bases between. This CDR3 is built from 13 residues. Looked up from germline, CDR1 is SNHLY and CDR2 is FYNNEI.

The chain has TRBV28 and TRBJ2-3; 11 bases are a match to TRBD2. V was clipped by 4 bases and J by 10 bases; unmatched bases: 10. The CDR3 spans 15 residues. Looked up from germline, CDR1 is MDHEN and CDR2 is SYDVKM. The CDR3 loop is CASSSRGLAVGAQYF. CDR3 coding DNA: TGTGCCAGCAGTTCCCGGGGACTAGCGGTAGGGGCGCAGTATTTT.

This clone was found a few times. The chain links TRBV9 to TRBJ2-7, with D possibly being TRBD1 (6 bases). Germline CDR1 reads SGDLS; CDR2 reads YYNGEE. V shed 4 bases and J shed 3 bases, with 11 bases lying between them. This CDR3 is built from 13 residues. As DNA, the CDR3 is TGTGCCAGCAGCTACGGACAGAGCTACGAGCAGTACTTC. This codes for CASSYGQSYEQYF.

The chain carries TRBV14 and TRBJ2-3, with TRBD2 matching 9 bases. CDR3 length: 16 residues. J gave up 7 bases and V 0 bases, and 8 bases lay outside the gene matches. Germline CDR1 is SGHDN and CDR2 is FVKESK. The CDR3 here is CASSQDGAGGQHTQYF. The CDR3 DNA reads TGTGCCAGCAGCCAAGATGGAGCGGGAGGACAGCATACGCAGTATTTT.

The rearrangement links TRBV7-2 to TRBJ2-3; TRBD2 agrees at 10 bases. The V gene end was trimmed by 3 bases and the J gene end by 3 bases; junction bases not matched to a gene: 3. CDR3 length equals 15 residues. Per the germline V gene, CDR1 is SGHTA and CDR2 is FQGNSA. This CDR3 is CASSFLGLATDTQYF. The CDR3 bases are TGTGCCAGCAGCTTTCTGGGACTAGCGACAGATACGCAGTATTTT.

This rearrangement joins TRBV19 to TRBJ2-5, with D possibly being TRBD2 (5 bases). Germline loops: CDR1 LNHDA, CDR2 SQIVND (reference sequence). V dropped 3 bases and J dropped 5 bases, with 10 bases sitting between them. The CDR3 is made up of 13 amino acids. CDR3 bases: TGTGCCAGTAGTATCCACCCGGGGGAGACCCAGTACTTC. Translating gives CASSIHPGETQYF.